This T cell receptor (beta chain) was retrieved from a study of blood T cell repertoires in COVID-19. V lost 4 bases to trimming and J lost 5 bases, with 22 bases between them. The CDR3 has 17 amino acids. The germline V gene has CDR1 SGHRS and CDR2 YFSETQ. TCRdb's copy holds only in-frame clones and misses some; the assay was immunoSEQ multiplex PCR. The repertoire consists of 300,000 to 450,000 clones, with roughly 90% occurring once and the leading ten covering approximately 1%. The sample was PBMCs or T cells enriched from blood (not recorded which). This sequence was found in a young woman who had been exposed to COVID-19. This chain connects TRBV5-1 to TRBJ2-1; maybe TRBD1 (6 bases). The CDR3 coding sequence is TGCGCCAGCAGCCCCCTCCCCCCGACAGGAGGTAACAATGAGCAGTTCTTC. This gives the protein CASSPLPPTGGNNEQFF.